The 25 T cell receptor beta chains given below trace back to one sample, sequenced in a study of blood T cells in healthy people across ages. Alongside a J-beta primer mix, a sample-barcoded 5' primer served in a second PCR lasting about 7 to 11 cycles. TCRdb reprocessed the 5' RACE reads via MiXCR and lists one record per CDR3 protein. Of some 850,000 distinct CDR3 sequences in the sample, around a quarter were seen once. The sample was also linked to a second study, of T cells of mothers and their children.

Material: blood. The source of these receptors is a boy younger than 18 in good health.

This chain links TRBV5-1 with TRBJ2-7; the D gene is possibly TRBD1 (5 bases). This CDR3 spans 13 amino acids. V was trimmed by 2 bases and J by 5 bases, leaving 11 bases between them. Germline CDR1 reads SGHRS; CDR2 reads YFSETQ. In DNA, the CDR3 is TGCGCCAGCAGCTTTCAGGGTGGCGACGAGCAGTACTTC. It is translated as CASSFQGGDEQYF.

The rearrangement joins TRBV29-1 to TRBJ2-1, with D perhaps given as TRBD1 or TRBD2 (5 bases each). The CDR3 totals 14 residues. V gave up 2 bases and J gave up 8 bases, with 16 bases separating them. Looked up from germline, CDR1 is SQVTM and CDR2 is ANQGSEA. CDR3 nucleotide sequence: TGCAGCGTTGAATGGGGGAATCGGGGAGATGAGCAGTTCTTC. This encodes CSVEWGNRGDEQFF.

In its sample, this clonotype was seen a few times. The V call is TRBV7-8, the J call TRBJ2-3, with 12 nucleotides matching TRBD2. V lost 10 bases to trimming and J lost 5 bases; unmatched junction nucleotides: 10. The CDR3 contains 15 residues. Germline V lookup: CDR1 SGHVS, CDR2 FQNEAQ. The CDR3 protein is CATGLAGIYGDTQYF. CDR3 DNA sequence: TGTGCCACCGGACTAGCGGGAATCTATGGAGATACGCAGTATTTT.

A few counts support this clonotype. The CDR3 reads CASSSWTGDGYTF. CDR3 DNA: TGCGCCAGCAGCAGTTGGACTGGGGATGGCTACACCTTC. The gene calls are TRBV5-1 and TRBJ1-2, with D unclear. Germline V CDR1 and CDR2: SGHRS, YFSETQ. V shed 4 bases and J shed 6 bases, with 13 bases lying between them. The CDR3 extends over 13 amino acids.

This clonotype came up a few times. The chain combines TRBV6-2 or TRBV6-3 with TRBJ2-2; tentatively, D is TRBD1 or TRBD2 (5 bases each). V gave up 6 bases and J gave up 7 bases, with 12 bases separating them. CDR1 is MNHEY and CDR2 is SVGEGT in the germline V gene. The CDR3 covers 13 residues. The CDR3 protein is CASSRGAGGELFF. CDR3 DNA: TGTGCCAGCAGCCGAGGGGCCGGCGGGGAGCTGTTTTTT.

This clonotype was detected only a few times. The J gene is TRBJ2-7, the V gene TRBV20-1; the D gene is possibly TRBD1 (5 bases). CDR3 length equals 14 residues. V lost 6 bases and J 2 bases, leaving 17 bases between the germline ends. Germline-derived CDR1 and CDR2 are DFQATT and SNEGSKA (reference sequence). This CDR3 is CSALESPGTYEQYF. The CDR3 DNA sequence: TGCAGTGCCCTAGAGTCCCCAGGGACCTACGAGCAGTACTTC.

CDR3 DNA: TGTGCCAGCAGCGTAGGGACAGGCGTCGGAAGGGAAAAACTGTTTTTT. Protein product: CASSVGTGVGREKLFF. The chain uses TRBV9 and TRBJ1-4; 7 bases agree with TRBD1. The V and J ends lost 0 bases and 8 bases, in that order; junction bases with no gene match: 10. From germline, CDR1 is SGDLS and CDR2 YYNGEE. The CDR3 runs 16 residues.

This clonotype was detected many times. The rearrangement uses TRBV5-1 and TRBJ2-2; a weak D match, TRBD2 (6 bases). Between the trimmed V and J ends, which lost 0 bases and 0 bases, there was a span of 9 bases. This CDR3 region has 16 residues. Germline lookup yields CDR1 SGHRS and CDR2 YFSETQ. CDR3 residues: CASSLVGTANTGELFF. The CDR3, as DNA: TGCGCCAGCAGCTTGGTAGGGACTGCGAACACCGGGGAGCTGTTTTTT.

This clonotype was recorded only once. This chain joins TRBV5-1 and TRBJ2-2; 11 bases are a match to TRBD2. This CDR3 is 16 amino acids long. Per germline, CDR1 SGHRS and CDR2 YFSETQ. Losses at the gene ends were 5 bases for V and 8 bases for J; bases not matched to a gene: 11. CDR3 residues: CASSSPTSGRTGELFF. The DNA of the CDR3 is TGCGCCAGCAGTTCCCCCACTAGCGGGAGAACAGGGGAGCTGTTTTTT.

The chain links TRBV23-1 to TRBJ2-5, with a tentative D call TRBD2 (6 bases). TRBV23-1 is marked as an open reading frame, function uncertain. V was pared by 11 bases and J by 0 bases, with 22 bases between. The CDR3 totals 16 residues. CDR3 amino acids: CAAGSLWILDQETQYF. The CDR3 nucleotides are TGCGCCGCGGGGTCCCTGTGGATCCTAGACCAAGAGACCCAGTACTTC.

The chain combines TRBV11-2 with TRBJ2-3; D gene unclear. This CDR3 has 14 residues. The V and J ends lost 1 base and 7 bases respectively, with 12 bases between them. Germline CDR1 is SGHAT and CDR2 is FQNNGV. CDR3 sequence (DNA): TGTGCCAGCAGCTTAGCCCCCACCGCGCATACGCAGTATTTT. Translating gives CASSLAPTAHTQYF.

V and J are TRBV7-9 and TRBJ2-3; 14 bases line up with TRBD2. Looked up from germline, CDR1 is SEHNR and CDR2 is FQNEAQ (reference sequence). V lost 5 bases and J lost 0; bases outside the gene matches: 10. The CDR3 spans 19 residues. The CDR3 loop reads CASSPDLGTSGGSTDTQYF. Here the CDR3 DNA reads TGTGCCAGCAGCCCCGACCTCGGGACTAGCGGGGGTAGCACAGATACGCAGTATTTT.

This clonotype has only a few counts. The rearrangement joins TRBV12-3 or TRBV12-4 to TRBJ2-1; D unresolved. The germline V and J ends were trimmed by 6 bases and 1 base, with 10 bases remaining between them. The CDR3 loop spans 14 amino acids. DNA of the CDR3: TGTGCCAGCAGGCCGGGCCCGTCCTACAATGAGCAGTTCTTC. It codes for CASRPGPSYNEQFF.

The genes are TRBV7-2 and TRBJ2-7, with D possibly being TRBD2 (5 bases). The germline V gene has CDR1 SGHTA and CDR2 FQGNSA. The CDR3 length is 15 residues. Deletions cut 4 bases from V and 2 bases from J, with 15 bases between. This chain's CDR3 is CASSSTRNPAYEQYF. The CDR3 nucleotides read TGTGCCAGCAGCTCAACTAGAAATCCTGCCTACGAGCAGTACTTC.

The genes are TRBV3-1 and TRBJ1-4; 9 bases agree with TRBD1. Unmatched junction bases numbered 3, after V lost 3 bases and J lost 4 bases. The V gene's germline CDR1 is LGHDT and CDR2 YNNKEL (reference sequence). This CDR3 region has 15 residues. In DNA, the CDR3 is TGTGCCAGCAGCCAGTGGGACAGGGTTAATGAAAAACTGTTTTTT. Amino acid sequence: CASSQWDRVNEKLFF.

The V and J genes are TRBV7-2 and TRBJ1-1; D gene ambiguous. CDR1 and CDR2 (germline): SGHTA, FQGNSA. This CDR3 comprises 14 residues. V lost 5 bases, J lost 5 bases, and 15 bases lay in between. The CDR3 region is CASSPWTRGTEAFF. Written as DNA, the CDR3 is TGTGCCAGCAGCCCCTGGACGAGAGGGACTGAAGCTTTCTTT.

The chain joins TRBV6-1 to TRBJ2-5; TRBD2 matches 7 bases. There are 13 residues in the CDR3. Germline CDR1 and CDR2: MNHNS and SASEGT. Trimming removed 4 bases from V and 5 bases from J; junction bases left unmatched: 4. CDR3 in amino acids: CASSAGRWETQYF. In DNA, the CDR3 is TGTGCCAGCAGTGCCGGGAGGTGGGAGACCCAGTACTTC.

This clonotype was seen a few times. This chain links TRBV7-3 with TRBJ2-5, with D perhaps assigned TRBD1 or TRBD2 (6 bases each). The CDR3 contains 14 residues. V was shortened by 2 bases and J by 5 bases, with 12 bases between the two germline ends. The V gene's germline CDR1 is SGHTA and CDR2 FQGTGA. CDR3 in amino acids: CASSLWGARETQYF. The CDR3 region has the DNA TGTGCCAGCAGCTTATGGGGGGCTAGGGAGACCCAGTACTTC.

This chain joins TRBV20-1 and TRBJ1-1; no definite D call. Germline V gene sequence: CDR1 DFQATT, CDR2 SNEGSKA (reference sequence). V dropped 3 bases and J dropped 1 base, with 12 bases sitting between them. This CDR3 is built from 14 residues. CDR3 sequence (DNA): TGCAGTGCTAGTAAAGGCCTCCAGAACACTGAAGCTTTCTTT. This sequence encodes CSASKGLQNTEAFF.

This clonotype was detected only a few times. The gene calls are TRBV6-4 and TRBJ2-1; D is unclear. CDR1 and CDR2 (germline): MRHNA, SNTAGT. The V and J ends lost 5 bases and 7 bases respectively, with 12 bases between them. The CDR3 is 13 residues long. CDR3 DNA: TGTGCCAGCAGTTCCCCAAACATGAATGAGCAGTTCTTC. This translates into CASSSPNMNEQFF.

The chain is built from TRBV7-2 and TRBJ1-6; D possibly corresponds to TRBD1 (6 bases). CDR3 length equals 15 residues. V shed 5 bases and J shed 8 bases, with 16 bases lying between them. Germline V gives CDR1 SGHTA, CDR2 FQGNSA. The CDR3 region has the DNA TGTGCCAGCAGCCGGGCCAGGGGCACGGATTCACCCCTCCACTTT. Its translation: CASSRARGTDSPLHF.

The chain has TRBV6-1 and TRBJ2-1, with TRBD2 identical over 10 bases. The DNA matches TRBJ2-5 better at its end, which makes the J call doubtful. CDR1 is MNHNS and CDR2 is SASEGT in the germline V gene. CDR3 size: 19 residues. CDR3 sequence reads: CASSGIAGGRNRWSETQYF. The CDR3 coding sequence is TGTGCCAGCAGTGGAATAGCGGGGGGCCGTAATAGGTGGAGCGAGACCCAGTACTTC.

The chain is built from TRBV12-3 or TRBV12-4 and TRBJ2-6; D tentatively reads TRBD1 or TRBD2 (6 bases each). The CDR3 extends over 17 amino acids. Deletions cut 8 bases from V and 2 bases from J, with 19 bases between. The CDR3 DNA reads as TGTGCCAGCGGGGCCACAAAAGGGGGGCCTGGGGCCAACGTCCTGACTTTC. Protein product: CASGATKGGPGANVLTF.

This clonotype has more than one count but fewer than ten. The genes are TRBV2 and TRBJ2-3, with 10 bases matching TRBD2. CDR1 and CDR2 from the germline V gene are SNHLY and FYNNEI. CDR3 size: 16 residues. V was pared by 4 bases and J by 2 bases, with 6 bases of the junction left unmatched. CDR3: CASSGIAGGYTDTQYF. The CDR3 region has the DNA TGTGCCAGCAGTGGAATAGCGGGGGGCTACACAGATACGCAGTATTTT.

The chain combines TRBV10-3 with TRBJ2-7, with TRBD1 matching 7 bases. The V segment lost 10 bases and the J segment 2 bases; nucleotides outside the gene matches: 11. The germline V gene has CDR1 ENHRY and CDR2 SYGVKD. This CDR3 is 14 amino acids long. In DNA form, the CDR3 reads TGTGCCACCTATCAGACAGGGATCACCTACGAGCAGTACTTC. Translating it yields CATYQTGITYEQYF.